The clone carrying this T cell receptor (beta chain) was detected only a few times. V was cut by 5 bases and J by 11 bases, with 21 bases left in between. Germline loops: CDR1 SGHVS, CDR2 FNYEAQ. This CDR3 is 14 amino acids long. 5'RACE template switching generated TCR cDNA, adding a universal primer site and UMIs. TCRdb re-analysed the 5' RACE reads in MiXCR, keeping a single row per CDR3 protein. The data show 300,000 to 400,000 distinct CDR3 sequences, around 12% seen once. The record originates from a study of T cells after yellow fever vaccination. The source material was CD4+ T cells sorted from PBMCs, sampled 15 days after the yellow fever booster vaccination. The receptor was isolated from a man younger than 35 who received the YFV17D yellow fever vaccine. The chain employs TRBV7-6 and TRBJ1-1; possible D gene TRBD1, 6 bases. CDR3 in amino acids: CASSLEQGTGEAFF. Here the CDR3 DNA reads TGTGCCAGCAGCCTCGAGCAGGGGACGGGTGAGGCTTTCTTT.